Below are 18 T cell receptor beta chains sequenced from a single sample in a study of T cells in Graves' hyperthyroidism and ophthalmopathy. Researchers took RNA transcripts and amplified the TCR beta CDR3 regions from them. TCR CDR3 underwent first-round RT-PCR with the HTBI primer set. A single record per CDR3 protein comes from TCRdb applying MiXCR to the multiplex PCR reads. The repertoire holds around 700,000 distinct CDR3 sequences, with roughly 32% as singletons. Material for sequencing was blood. Receptors were obtained from a woman in her forties with Graves' hyperthyroidism.

Regarding this clonotype: Germline is not matched at one junction end, which may reflect a read error. J is TRBJ2-2 and V is TRBV5-1, with TRBD1 identical over 11 bases. The germline V gene has CDR1 SGHRS and CDR2 YFSETQ. The CDR3 is 15 amino acids. CDR3 sequence: CASGAGQGAANEQFF. The CDR3 region has the DNA TGCGCCAGCGGAGCTGGACAGGGGGCCGCCAATGAGCAGTTTTTT.

This clonotype was observed a handful of times. The chain has TRBV9 and TRBJ2-7; D tentatively reads TRBD1 or TRBD2 (5 bases each). Trimming took off 4 bases at V and 5 bases at J, with 13 bases between the two ends. The germline V gene has CDR1 SGDLS and CDR2 YYNGEE. The CDR3 length is 13 residues. CDR3 in DNA: TGTGCCAGCAGCCCCACCGGGGCCCACGAGCAGTACTTC. It codes for CASSPTGAHEQYF.

The table lists this clonotype with a few counts. The chain employs TRBV24-1 and TRBJ2-6; D call uncertain. Germline V gene lookup returns CDR1 KGHDR and CDR2 SFDVKD. V shed 11 bases and J shed 0 bases, with 16 bases lying between them. This CDR3 region has 16 residues. The DNA of the CDR3 is TGTGCCAGTGCCCGAAAGCCCAGCTCTGGGGCCAACGTCCTGACTTTC. This translates into CASARKPSSGANVLTF.

Turning to this clonotype: This may be a read error, as it is one base from a much larger clone. The chain joins TRBV29-1 to TRBJ2-7; 11 bases are shared with TRBD2. The CDR3 has 15 residues. Germline V lookup: CDR1 SQVTM, CDR2 ANQGSEA. The CDR3 protein is CGVETSGSRSYEQYF. CDR3 DNA sequence: TGCGGCGTTGAAACTAGCGGGAGTAGGTCCTACGAGCAGTACTTC.

This clonotype was seen more than once but under ten times. The V gene is TRBV9, the J gene TRBJ1-1; maybe TRBD1 (5 bases). This CDR3 contains 13 residues. V lost 7 bases and J lost 8, with 18 bases in between. Germline loops: CDR1 SGDLS, CDR2 YYNGEE. The CDR3 DNA sequence: TGTGCCAGCGGGAGGAGGTGGGCAGGGGAAGCTTTCTTT. This translates into CASGRRWAGEAFF.

This clonotype was found a few times. The chain employs TRBV5-5 and TRBJ1-4; 7 positions agree with TRBD1. The germline V gene has CDR1 SGHKS and CDR2 YYEKEE (reference sequence). J lost 5 bases, V lost 4 bases, and 8 bases had no gene match. The CDR3 sequence is 15 residues long. The CDR3 DNA reads TGTGCCAGCAGCACCGCCGACAGGGTAAATGAAAAACTGTTTTTT. Translating it yields CASSTADRVNEKLFF.

A word on this clonotype: A read error may produce the germline difference seen at one junction end. The V call is TRBV11-2, the J call TRBJ1-4; D call uncertain. Germline V gives CDR1 SGHAT, CDR2 FQNNGV. The CDR3 consists of 13 residues. CDR3 in amino acids: CASSLDPTPPVRF. The CDR3 DNA reads as TGTGCCAGCAGCTTAGATCCTACACCCCCAGTCCGTTTT.

To note about this clonotype: A much larger clone is a single base away; this may be a read error. The chain has TRBV6-1 and TRBJ1-1; TRBD1 matches 12 bases. Looked up from germline, CDR1 is MNHNS and CDR2 is SASEGT. After removal of 8 bases from V and 6 bases from J, the junction contained 7 bases not matched to a gene. This CDR3 contains 14 residues. CDR3 DNA sequence: TGTGCCAGCCGGGACAGGGGGCTCTACGCTGAAGCTTTCTTT. The encoded protein is CASRDRGLYAEAFF.

The CDR3, as DNA: TGCGCCAGCAGCGTGGAGTGGGAGCAGTACTTC. Amino acids: CASSVEWEQYF. The V and J genes are TRBV5-1 and TRBJ2-7; D is ambiguous. The CDR3 extends over 11 amino acids. V lost 4 bases and J lost 7, with 9 bases in between. Looked up from germline, CDR1 is SGHRS and CDR2 is YFSETQ.

Concerning this clonotype: This may be a read error: a much more frequent sequence differs by one nucleotide. The chain joins TRBV7-2 to TRBJ1-2, with a weak D call TRBD1 (5 bases). This CDR3 spans 13 amino acids. CDR1 and CDR2 (germline): SGHTA, FQGNSA. The V end was cut by 3 bases, the J end by 4 bases, with 9 bases between. CDR3 DNA: TGTGCCAGCAGCTTGACAGATACCTATGGCTACACCTTC. Amino acid sequence: CASSLTDTYGYTF.

This clonotype was seen a handful of times. The rearrangement uses TRBV12-3 or TRBV12-4 and TRBJ1-2; D is possibly TRBD1 (5 bases). V shed 8 bases and J shed 5 bases, with 15 bases lying between them. The CDR3 runs 13 residues. Written as DNA, the CDR3 is TGTGCCAGCTCACCACCGGAGGGGTATGGCTACACCTTC. This gives the protein CASSPPEGYGYTF.

This clonotype has at least ten counts. V usage is TRBV10-3 and J usage is TRBJ1-5, with 7 bases that match TRBD1. Germline trimming cut 11 bases from V and 4 bases from J; bases unmatched to any gene: 8. Germline CDR1 reads ENHRY; CDR2 reads SYGVKD. This CDR3 is 13 amino acids long. The CDR3 DNA follows: TGTGCCGTCGGACAGGACTTGAATCAGCCCCAGCATTTT. Protein sequence: CAVGQDLNQPQHF.

The table lists this clonotype with a count of one. A clone one base away is much larger, so this may be a read error. The chain employs TRBV7-7 and TRBJ2-2; 10 positions agree with TRBD1. CDR1 SSHAT and CDR2 FNYEAQ come from the germline V gene (reference sequence). The CDR3 runs 16 residues. CDR3 in amino acids: CANSLGQGEGAGELFF. As DNA, the CDR3 is TGTGCTAACAGCTTAGGACAGGGGGAAGGCGCCGGGGAGCTGTTTTTT. The variable domain in full, with the rest retrieved from reference TRBV7-7 and TRBJ2-2, is GAGVSQSPRYKVTKRGQDVTLRCDPISSHATLYWYQQALGQGPEFLTYFNYEAQPDKSGLPSDRFSAERPEGSISTLTIQRTEQRDSAMYRCANSLGQGEGAGELFFGEGSRLTVL.

With respect to this clonotype: A much more abundant neighbour one base away suggests this may be a read error. V and J are TRBV5-4 and TRBJ1-1, with TRBD1 as a possible D gene (5 bases). The CDR3 contains 14 residues. Germline assignment: CDR1 SGHNT and CDR2 YYREEE (reference sequence). For the CDR3, the DNA is TGTGCCAGCAGCTTTCGCGGGGCGTACACTGAAGCTCTCTTT. It specifies CASSFRGAYTEALF.

This chain joins TRBV9 and TRBJ1-4; D uncertain. CDR3 length: 15 residues. Germline CDR1 reads SGDLS; CDR2 reads YYNGEE. The V and J ends lost 0 bases and 7 bases respectively, with 13 bases between them. In DNA, the CDR3 is TGTGCCAGCAGCGTAGAACCCACGAGAGCTGAAAAACTGTTTTTT. Protein sequence: CASSVEPTRAEKLFF.

This clonotype has ten or more counts. This chain uses TRBV6-5 with TRBJ1-1, with a weak D call TRBD1 (5 bases). Trimming left V 10 bases short and J 5 bases short, with 17 bases between. The CDR3 is 13 residues long. The V gene's germline CDR1 is MNHEY and CDR2 SVGAGI. CDR3 protein: CAIRRGGETEAFF. The CDR3 DNA reads TGTGCCATTCGAAGAGGAGGGGAAACTGAAGCTTTCTTT.

The V and J genes are TRBV10-3 and TRBJ1-2, with 8 bases lining up with TRBD1. From germline, CDR1 is ENHRY and CDR2 SYGVKD. V shed 6 bases and J 8 bases; nucleotides not matched to a gene: 11. The CDR3 contains 14 residues. CDR3 sequence: CAIRTDREASGYTF. The CDR3 nucleotides are TGTGCCATCAGAACGGACAGGGAAGCGAGCGGCTACACCTTC.

The chain uses TRBV11-2 and TRBJ1-2, with D perhaps TRBD1 (6 bases). CDR3 length: 11 amino acids. Trimming left V 6 bases short and J 12 bases short, with 14 bases between. Germline values: CDR1 SGHAT, CDR2 FQNNGV. Here the CDR3 reads CASRGGQGDTF. DNA for the CDR3: TGTGCCAGCAGGGGGGGACAAGGCGACACCTTC.